This is a list of T cell receptor beta chains from one sample in a study of cytomegalovirus exposure and HLA in healthy donors. This table comes from immunoSEQ multiplex PCR, and its TCRdb copy is limited to in-frame clones, with some not included. Of about 140,000 clones in the sample, around 81% were seen once. The sequencing input was PBMCs. These receptors were obtained from a male donor in good health and CMV-seronegative. CDR3s include the opening cysteine and the closing phenylalanine or tryptophan. The D gene is left open where the match is weak. Size is stated for part of the rows, as once, few or many counts, or as a class when the clone is expanded.

D gene | J gene | V gene | clone size | CDR3 DNA | CDR3 protein
TRBD1 | TRBJ1-6 | TRBV30 | . | TGTGCCTGGAGTGTCAGGGGGCCGAATCTGTTTTCACCCCTCCACTTT | CAWSVRGPNLFSPLHF
TRBD1 | TRBJ2-2 | TRBV6-1 | . | TGTGCCAGCAGTGAACCTCCGGGACAGGGGACCGGGGAGCTGTTTTTT | CASSEPPGQGTGELFF
. | TRBJ2-3 | TRBV13 | . | TGTGCCAGCAGCTTACGTCAGGGGACAGATACGCAGTATTTT | CASSLRQGTDTQYF
. | TRBJ2-1 | TRBV28 | . | TGTGCCAGCCTATCCTACAATGAGCAGTTCTTC | CASLSYNEQFF
TRBD2 | TRBJ2-3 | TRBV6-5 | . | TGTGCCAGCAGTTACGGCGGACTAGACACAGATACGCAGTATTTT | CASSYGGLDTDTQYF
TRBD2 | TRBJ2-3 | TRBV6-4 | . | TGTGCCAGCAGTGACTCGGCGGGGGGGAGCACAGATACGCAGTATTTT | CASSDSAGGSTDTQYF
. | TRBJ1-5 | TRBV27 | . | TGTGCCAGCAGTTCCGGTAGCAATCAGCCCCAGCATTTT | CASSSGSNQPQHF
TRBD1 | TRBJ2-7 | TRBV2 | . | TGTGCCAGCAGGTGGGGACAGGCTGACGAGCAGTACTTC | CASRWGQADEQYF
TRBD1 | TRBJ1-4 | TRBV5-1 | . | TGCGCCAGCAGCTTAGACAGGGGAAGCGAAAAACTGTTTTTT | CASSLDRGSEKLFF
. | TRBJ2-7 | TRBV5-5 | . | TGTGCCAGCAGCCGGGTGGGGGGACAGCCCTACGAGCAGTACTTC | CASSRVGGQPYEQYF
. | TRBJ1-5 | TRBV6-4 | . | TGTGCCAGCAGTGCTACAGGGTCCTTCAATCAGCCCCAGCATTTT | CASSATGSFNQPQHF
TRBD1 | TRBJ1-3 | TRBV4-2 | . | TGTGCCAGCAGCCAAGATGGGACAGGGGGCTCTGGAAACACCATATATTTT | CASSQDGTGGSGNTIYF
TRBD2 | TRBJ2-3 | TRBV5-1 | . | TGCGCCAGCACCCAACTAGCGGGGGGATCAGATACGCAGTATTTT | CASTQLAGGSDTQYF
TRBD1 | TRBJ2-2 | TRBV19 | . | TGTGCCAGTAGTATAGGGCAGGGGGCGTTGTCCGGGGAGCTGTTTTTT | CASSIGQGALSGELFF
TRBD1 | TRBJ1-6 | TRBV4-1 | . | TGCGCCAGCAGCCCCTATAGGACAGGGGAAGGGAATAATTCACCCCTCCACTTT | CASSPYRTGEGNNSPLHF
. | TRBJ2-7 | TRBV11-2 | . | TGTGCCAGCAGCTCTCTCGTGAGGACCTACGAGCAGTACTTC | CASSSLVRTYEQYF
TRBD1 | TRBJ1-1 | TRBV7-9 | . | TGTTCCAGCAAGGGACAGGCCGGGAACACTGAAGCTTTCTTT | CSSKGQAGNTEAFF
TRBD1 | TRBJ2-1 | TRBV5-1 | . | TGCGCCAGCAGCTTGCCGGGACAGGGCGTATACAATGAGCAGTTCTTC | CASSLPGQGVYNEQFF
TRBD1 | TRBJ1-4 | TRBV30 | . | TGTGCCTGGAAGGGAGCAGGGGGGAATGAAAAACTGTTTTTT | CAWKGAGGNEKLFF
TRBD2 | TRBJ2-5 | TRBV13 | . | TGTGCCAGCAGCATTAGCGGGAGCCATTGGGAGCAGTACTTC | CASSISGSHWEQYF
TRBD1 | TRBJ1-2 | TRBV15 | once | TGTGCCACCAGCAGAGATGATGGAACAGGGGGCGCGTTCACCTTC | CATSRDDGTGGAFTF
TRBD1 | TRBJ1-1 | TRBV9 | . | TGTGCCAGCAGCCTGACAGGGACAAACACTGAAGCTTTCTTT | CASSLTGTNTEAFF
. | TRBJ2-7 | TRBV7-6 | . | TGTGCCAGCAGCCTTGAACAGGGCAATTCCTACGAGCAGTACTTC | CASSLEQGNSYEQYF
. | TRBJ2-7 | TRBV19 | . | TGTGCCAGTAGTATAGAATTCGGTTACGAGCAGTACTTC | CASSIEFGYEQYF
. | TRBJ2-7 | TRBV2 | . | TGTGCCAGCAGACAGGGTTTCGAGCAGTACTTC | CASRQGFEQYF
TRBD1 | TRBJ2-5 | TRBV4-3 | few | TGCGCCAGCAGCCAGAGGACAGGCCAAGAGACCCAGTACTTC | CASSQRTGQETQYF
TRBD1 | TRBJ1-1 | TRBV10-3 | . | TGTGCCATCAGGGGGACAGGGGATTTGACTGAAGCTTTCTTT | CAIRGTGDLTEAFF
TRBD1 | TRBJ2-7 | TRBV28 | . | TGTGCCAGCTCTTTAGGGGGCGGCTACGAGCAGTACTTC | CASSLGGGYEQYF
. | TRBJ2-7 | TRBV5-1 | . | TGCGCCAGCAGCTTGGATCTTCTCCTCGAGCAGTACTTC | CASSLDLLLEQYF
TRBD2 | TRBJ2-3 | TRBV4-2 | . | TGTGCCAGCAGCCAAGATCGGTCTAGCGGGAGTGGAGATACGCAGTATTTT | CASSQDRSSGSGDTQYF
. | TRBJ2-7 | TRBV11-1 | . | TGTGCCAGCAGCTTATGGACTAGGGGGTCCTACGAGCAGTACTTC | CASSLWTRGSYEQYF
. | TRBJ1-5 | TRBV6-1 | . | TGTGCCAGCAGTGAAGGTACGGTTAGCAATCAGCCCCAGCATTTT | CASSEGTVSNQPQHF
TRBD1 | TRBJ2-2 | TRBV15 | . | TGTGCCACCAGCAGAGAGCCGACGGGGACAGGCAACACCGGGGAGCTGTTTTTT | CATSREPTGTGNTGELFF
. | TRBJ1-4 | TRBV6-5 | few | TGTGCCAGCAGTTACTCGATAGCCCTGAGGAATGAAAAACTGTTTTTT | CASSYSIALRNEKLFF
TRBD1 | TRBJ1-2 | TRBV7-9 | . | TGTGCCAGCAGCGGGTTGGGACAGGGCTATGGCTACACCTTC | CASSGLGQGYGYTF
. | TRBJ2-2 | TRBV9 | . | TGTGCCAGCAGCGTAGTTTCAGGGACCGGGGAGCTGTTTTTT | CASSVVSGTGELFF
. | TRBJ2-7 | TRBV7-9 | . | TGTGCCAGCAGCCCGAAGACAGTGTACGAGCAGTACTTC | CASSPKTVYEQYF
TRBD1 | TRBJ2-3 | TRBV5-1 | . | TGCGCCAGCAGTAAGGACAGGGGAGTAGATACGCAGTATTTT | CASSKDRGVDTQYF
TRBD2 | TRBJ2-5 | TRBV7-8 | once | TGTGCCAGCAGCTTAGCATCCGGGGGGGTAGAGACCCAGTACTTC | CASSLASGGVETQYF
. | TRBJ2-7 | TRBV6-6 | . | TGTGCCAGCAGTTACTCGAGTAGTTACTACGAGCAGTACTTC | CASSYSSSYYEQYF
. | TRBJ1-1 | TRBV6-1 | . | TGTGCCAGCAGTACCAACAGGAGAGTGAACACTGAAGCTTTCTTT | CASSTNRRVNTEAFF
TRBD1 | TRBJ1-2 | TRBV19 | . | TGTGCCAGTAGTATTTTATGGACAGGGGGCAACTATGGCTACACCTTC | CASSILWTGGNYGYTF
. | TRBJ2-7 | TRBV7-2 | . | TGTGCCAGCAGCTCCCAGCGAGCTTCCTACGAGCAGTACTTC | CASSSQRASYEQYF
. | TRBJ2-7 | TRBV27 | . | TGTGCCAGCAGCAGGTGGGGCACCTTAAGCTCCTACGAGCAGTACTTC | CASSRWGTLSSYEQYF
TRBD2 | TRBJ2-3 | TRBV6-6 | . | TGTGCCACGCGAGAAGGCGGGGGGCTAGGTACGCAGTATTTT | CATREGGGLGTQYF
. | TRBJ2-7 | TRBV11-2 | . | TGTGCCAGCAGCTTATGGGAGAACGAGCAGTACTTC | CASSLWENEQYF